Listed below are T cell receptor beta chains from one sample, sequenced in a study of CXCR3-negative and CXCR3-positive naive CD8 T cells. Reprocessing the 5' RACE reads, TCRdb reports a single entry for every CDR3 protein and omits DNA. The sample table sets out about 45,000 distinct CDR3 sequences. The specimen sequenced was naive CXCR3- CD8+ T cells from blood. These receptors were obtained from a human donor in good health. Some clones in this sample may be carry-over from other donors' samples. CDR3s include the opening cysteine and the closing phenylalanine or tryptophan.

CDR3 protein: CASSLGGLYGYTF
J gene: TRBJ1-2
V gene: TRBV7-2

CDR3 protein: CASSSGGSSYNEQFF
J gene: TRBJ2-1
V gene: TRBV11-2

CDR3 protein: CASRNLGGSVRNEQFF
J gene: TRBJ2-1
V gene: TRBV28

CDR3 protein: CASSSRLGQGDQPQHF
J gene: TRBJ1-5
V gene: TRBV6-5

CDR3 protein: CASSSRSSSYNSPLHF
J gene: TRBJ1-6
V gene: TRBV6-6

CDR3 protein: CASSEENTGELFF
J gene: TRBJ2-2
V gene: TRBV6-4

CDR3 protein: CASSSTGGGEQFF
J gene: TRBJ2-1
V gene: TRBV5-1

CDR3 protein: CATRQTQETQYF
J gene: TRBJ2-5
V gene: TRBV10-3

CDR3 protein: CASSPLETTAKFQETQYF
J gene: TRBJ2-5
V gene: TRBV7-7

CDR3 protein: CASSGTGFYEQFF
J gene: TRBJ2-1
V gene: TRBV9